The 23 T cell receptor beta chains below come from one sample, sequenced in a study of a mutant IDH1 vaccine in newly diagnosed glioma (dated by TCRdb to 2020 to 2022). In the paper's terms, the time point label means: baseline, week 1 (first vaccination visit). The treatment or condition label corresponds to: pre-vaccination baseline after standard-of-care therapy. Preparation of the library involved the immunoSEQ multiplex PCR assay. The immuneACCESS repertoire file appears here via TCRdb, limited to in-frame rearrangements. These files lack a portion of the clones; in checked studies, under half of the deficit traces to unresolved V genes, and the cause of the others is not known. The sample table records about 68,000 clones; roughly 78% of these occur just once. The ten largest make up approximately 8.2% of the sample. Here the sequenced sample was PBMCs, taken from a glioma patient treated with radiotherapy, temozolomide or both. These receptors were obtained from a man aged 50-60 years with glioma.

CDR3 nucleotides: TGTGCCAGCAGCCGCTCTATGAACACTGAAGCTTTCTTT. This encodes CASSRSMNTEAFF. J is TRBJ1-1 and V is TRBV14; D not certain. CDR3 length equals 13 residues. V gave up 4 bases and J gave up 0 bases, with 6 bases separating them. The germline V gene has CDR1 SGHDN and CDR2 FVKESK.

This clone turned up a few times. The CDR3, as DNA: TGCAGTGCTAGAAGTAACACTGAAGCTTTCTTT. Protein sequence: CSARSNTEAFF. The genes are TRBV20-1 and TRBJ1-1; D gene ambiguous. The CDR3 totals 11 residues. CDR1 is DFQATT, CDR2 SNEGSKA, per germline (reference sequence). V was cut by 2 bases and J by 2 bases, with 3 bases left in between.

The chain combines TRBV10-3 with TRBJ2-7; D might be TRBD1 (5 bases). Germline V gene data show CDR1 as ENHRY and CDR2 as SYGVKD. Trimming cost V 2 bases and J 4 bases, with 9 bases left between them. The CDR3 has 13 amino acids. Here the CDR3 DNA reads TGTGCCATCAGTGAGCCGGACATTTACGAGCAGTACTTC. As protein: CAISEPDIYEQYF.

This clone has only a few counts. The chain links TRBV7-2 to TRBJ2-6, with D possibly being TRBD1 or TRBD2 (5 bases each). Trimming left V 5 bases short and J 2 bases short, with 10 bases between. From germline, CDR1 is SGHTA and CDR2 FQGNSA. This CDR3 is 15 amino acids long. The CDR3 sequence: CASSPWGTGANVLTF. The CDR3 region has the DNA TGTGCCAGCAGCCCTTGGGGGACTGGGGCCAACGTCCTGACTTTC.

Written as DNA, the CDR3 is TGTGCCAGCTCCAGGTCAACTAATTCACCCCTCCACTTT. This gives the protein CASSRSTNSPLHF. The chain is built from TRBV18 and TRBJ1-6, with D hard to call. The germline V gene encodes CDR1 KGHSH and CDR2 LQKENI. This CDR3 region has 13 residues. Between the trimmed V and J ends, which lost 6 bases and 6 bases, there was a span of 9 bases.

V and J are TRBV6-5 and TRBJ1-5; 11 positions match TRBD1. With 6 bases clipped from V and 4 bases from J, the junction kept 5 bases outside the gene matches. The CDR3 is made up of 15 amino acids. Germline lookup yields CDR1 MNHEY and CDR2 SVGAGI. The CDR3 region has the DNA TGTGCCAGCAGATCGGACAGGGGGCGAAATCAGCCCCAGCATTTT. This codes for CASRSDRGRNQPQHF.

The chain combines TRBV30 with TRBJ2-3; the D is unclear. The V gene's germline CDR1 is GTSNPN and CDR2 SVGIG (reference sequence). The germline V and J ends were trimmed by 4 bases and 6 bases, with 5 bases remaining between them. The CDR3 is made up of 10 amino acids. CDR3 in amino acids: CAWMGDTQYF. The DNA of the CDR3 is TGTGCCTGGATGGGGGATACGCAGTATTTT.

This clone showed up many times. V usage is TRBV4-3 and J usage is TRBJ2-3; 10 nucleotides line up with TRBD1. Germline CDR1 reads LGHNA; CDR2 reads YSLEER. V gave up 4 bases and J gave up 3 bases; unmatched junction bases: 4. There are 15 residues in the CDR3. Here the CDR3 reads CASSLGQGWTDTQYF. The DNA of the CDR3 is TGCGCCAGCAGCCTGGGACAGGGGTGGACAGATACGCAGTATTTT.

This chain joins TRBV30 and TRBJ1-2, with 9 bases identical to TRBD1. Trimming took 6 bases from V and 0 from J; bases not matched to a gene: 5. Germline assignment: CDR1 GTSNPN and CDR2 SVGIG (reference sequence). CDR3 length: 14 residues. The CDR3 protein is CACPGTGTNYGYTF. Written as DNA, the CDR3 is TGTGCCTGTCCCGGGACAGGGACTAACTATGGCTACACCTTC.

The V and J genes are TRBV5-1 and TRBJ1-1; possible D gene TRBD1, 5 bases. Germline V gene data show CDR1 as SGHRS and CDR2 as YFSETQ. Between the trimmed V and J ends, which lost 4 bases and 1 base, there was a span of 8 bases. This CDR3 has 13 amino acids. The CDR3 spells CASSSRENTEAFF. The CDR3 DNA sequence: TGCGCCAGCAGCAGCAGGGAGAACACTGAAGCTTTCTTT.

This chain connects TRBV2 to TRBJ2-2, with TRBD2 as a possible D gene (5 bases). The V gene's germline CDR1 is SNHLY and CDR2 FYNNEI. The CDR3 sequence is 12 residues long. V was cut by 9 bases and J by 3 bases, with 8 bases left in between. The CDR3 bases are TGTGCCAGTTGGGGAGACACCGGGGAGCTGTTTTTT. This gives the protein CASWGDTGELFF. The full variable domain, rest sourced from reference TRBV2 and TRBJ2-2, is EPEVTQTPSHQVTQMGQEVILRCVPISNHLYFYWYRQILGQKVEFLVSFYNNEISEKSEIFDDQFSVERPDGSNFTLKIRSTKLEDSAMYFCASWGDTGELFFGEGSRLTVL.

The chain has TRBV6-1 and TRBJ2-3; 15 nucleotides line up with TRBD2. Per the germline V gene, CDR1 is MNHNS and CDR2 is SASEGT. The CDR3 runs 15 residues. V shed 4 bases and J 4 bases; nucleotides not matched to a gene: 0. The DNA for the CDR3 is TGTGCCAGCAGTGGGACTAGCGGGGGGGCAGATACGCAGTATTTT. Translated: CASSGTSGGADTQYF.

This sequence joins TRBV19 and TRBJ1-2, with a tentative D call TRBD1 (5 bases). The V end lost 3 bases, the J end lost 3 bases, and 8 bases lay between the germline ends. Germline-derived CDR1 and CDR2 are LNHDA and SQIVND (reference sequence). This CDR3 region has 13 residues. CDR3 bases: TGTGCCAGTAGTATGGAGGGGCACTATGGCTACACCTTC. This encodes CASSMEGHYGYTF. Combining the CDR3 with reference TRBV19 and TRBJ1-2 gives the whole variable domain DGGITQSPKYLFRKEGQNVTLSCEQNLNHDAMYWYRQDPGQGLRLIYYSQIVNDFQKGDIAEGYSVSREKKESFPLTVTSAQKNPTAFYLCASSMEGHYGYTFGSGTRLTVV.

This clone was counted once. V gene TRBV2 combines with J gene TRBJ2-2; D is possibly TRBD1 (6 bases). Trimming took 7 bases from V and 5 from J, leaving 11 bases between them. Per the germline V gene, CDR1 is SNHLY and CDR2 is FYNNEI. The CDR3 extends over 13 amino acids. The DNA of the CDR3 is TGTGCCAGCACGAAGGGGGAGACCGGGGAGCTGTTTTTT. This codes for CASTKGETGELFF.

This chain joins TRBV7-8 and TRBJ2-7; D gene uncertain. V was pared by 5 bases and J by 7 bases, with 9 bases between. Germline CDR1 is SGHVS and CDR2 is FQNEAQ. The CDR3 consists of 11 residues. CDR3: CASSVLGEQYF. Here the CDR3 DNA reads TGTGCCAGCAGCGTCCTGGGGGAGCAGTACTTC.

This chain connects TRBV30 to TRBJ1-6, with D perhaps matching TRBD1 (5 bases). The germline V and J ends were trimmed by 7 bases and 7 bases, with 17 bases remaining between them. The CDR3 contains 14 residues. Looked up from germline, CDR1 is GTSNPN and CDR2 is SVGIG (reference sequence). CDR3 region: CASEGLLRNSPLHF. Here the CDR3 DNA reads TGTGCCTCGGAGGGGCTTCTAAGAAATTCACCCCTCCACTTT.

The rearrangement links TRBV5-6 to TRBJ2-2; D remains unclear. The germline V and J ends were trimmed by 4 bases and 4 bases, with 5 bases remaining between them. Germline lookup yields CDR1 SGHDT and CDR2 YYEEEE. This CDR3 region has 12 residues. The CDR3 here is CASSRTTGELFF. The DNA for the CDR3 is TGTGCCAGCAGCCGAACCACCGGGGAGCTGTTTTTT. Full variable domain (missing parts from reference TRBV5-6 and TRBJ2-2): DAGVTQSPTHLIKTRGQQVTLRCSPKSGHDTVSWYQQALGQGPQFIFQYYEEEERQRGNFPDRFSGHQFPNYSSELNVNALLLGDSALYLCASSRTTGELFFGEGSRLTVL.

Only a few counts were recorded for this clone. CDR3 bases: TGCAGCGTTCCCTTCACCGGGGAGCTGTTTTTT. It yields the protein CSVPFTGELFF. This chain uses TRBV29-1 with TRBJ2-2; D is undetermined. The CDR3 runs to 11 residues. V was pared by 5 bases and J by 4 bases, with 5 bases between. Germline CDR1 and CDR2: SQVTM and ANQGSEA.

This clone is a singleton in its sample. The rearrangement joins TRBV7-2 to TRBJ2-2; D perhaps matches TRBD2 (6 bases). The CDR3 extends over 13 amino acids. V was pared by 4 bases and J by 8 bases, with 11 bases between. The germline CDR1 and CDR2 sequences are SGHTA and FQGNSA. CDR3 nucleotide sequence: TGTGCCAGCAGCTCTAGGACTAAGGGGGAGCTGTTTTTT. This encodes CASSSRTKGELFF. The full variable domain, with the rest looked up from reference TRBV7-2 and TRBJ2-2, is GAGVSQSPSNKVTEKGKDVELRCDPISGHTALYWYRQSLGQGLEFLIYFQGNSAPDKSGLPSDRFSAERTGGSVSTLTIQRTQQEDSAVYLCASSSRTKGELFFGEGSRLTVL.

CDR3: CASSYGAGELFF. CDR3 nucleotide sequence: TGTGCCAGCAGTTACGGTGCCGGGGAGCTGTTTTTT. The chain carries TRBV6-6 and TRBJ2-2; D is unclear. The V and J ends lost 2 bases and 6 bases respectively, with 4 bases between them. The CDR3 sequence is 12 residues long. Germline CDR1 is MNHNY and CDR2 is SVGAGI (reference sequence).

This chain uses TRBV5-6 with TRBJ1-2, with a weak D call TRBD1 (6 bases). Trimming pared 6 bases from V and 8 bases from J, leaving 17 bases between. CDR1 SGHDT and CDR2 YYEEEE come from the germline V gene. The CDR3 sequence is 13 residues long. In nucleotides, the CDR3 is TGTGCCAGCACCGACAGGACGGCTACGGGCTACACCTTC. Its protein product is CASTDRTATGYTF.

J is TRBJ2-2 and V is TRBV6-5; 12 bases are shared with TRBD1. Trimming at V came to 4 bases and at J to 6 bases, leaving 6 bases not matched to a gene. This CDR3 spans 16 amino acids. The germline V gene has CDR1 MNHEY and CDR2 SVGAGI. This chain's CDR3 is CASSLSGTGGSGELFF. Here the CDR3 DNA reads TGTGCCAGCAGTTTATCCGGGACAGGGGGCTCCGGGGAGCTGTTTTTT.

In DNA form, the CDR3 reads TGCGCCAGCAGCCCATTCCCGGACGGAAGCTCCTACAATGAGCAGTTCTTC. It is translated as CASSPFPDGSSYNEQFF. The chain is built from TRBV5-1 and TRBJ2-1; no clear D gene. The CDR3 contains 17 residues. V gave up 4 bases and J gave up 0 bases, with 17 bases separating them. Germline V gene sequence: CDR1 SGHRS, CDR2 YFSETQ.